This is a list of T cell receptor beta chains from one sample in a study of B cell selection in AIRE deficiency. Assay: immunoSEQ multiplex PCR; the TCRdb copy retains only in-frame clones and omits some. The table records 5,000 or so clones, more than 70% of them present only once. Sequenced: Tregs sorted from PBMCs. The receptors stem from a human donor with AIRE deficiency. Both conserved end residues are part of each CDR3. Fields, in order: CDR3 length, V gene, CDR3 protein.

CDR3 length: 18
V gene: TRBV7-3
CDR3 protein: CASSLFSPAGGGSDTQYF

CDR3 length: 15
V gene: TRBV6-5
CDR3 protein: CASSFRTGGNDEQYF

CDR3 length: 17
V gene: TRBV5-1
CDR3 protein: CASSSGGGFTGANVLTF

CDR3 length: 13
V gene: TRBV7-3
CDR3 protein: CASSGTGGGEQFF

CDR3 length: 16
V gene: TRBV11-3
CDR3 protein: CASSSQGPSSGNTIYF

CDR3 length: 16
V gene: TRBV7-2
CDR3 protein: CASSTSSGTGVYGYTF

CDR3 length: 13
V gene: TRBV7-2
CDR3 protein: CASSFYRDEPQHF

CDR3 length: 11
V gene: TRBV20-1
CDR3 protein: CSARLNYGYTF

CDR3 length: 14
V gene: TRBV6-5
CDR3 protein: CASTLGGGSTEAFF

CDR3 length: 17
V gene: TRBV5-6
CDR3 protein: CASSSVRAGGLYGEQYF

CDR3 length: 13
V gene: TRBV5-1
CDR3 protein: CASSFDLARPQYF

CDR3 length: 16
V gene: TRBV27
CDR3 protein: CASSPIDRGGTDTQYF

CDR3 length: 19
V gene: TRBV9
CDR3 protein: CASSVEGLAGVSSTGELFF

CDR3 length: 15
V gene: TRBV6-5
CDR3 protein: CATKRRGSAPTEQYF

CDR3 length: 15
V gene: TRBV18
CDR3 protein: CASSRRQGSSYEQYF

CDR3 length: 13
V gene: TRBV7-2
CDR3 protein: CASSLAEQAEQFF

CDR3 length: 12
V gene: TRBV27
CDR3 protein: CASRNQGIGYTF

CDR3 length: 16
V gene: TRBV4-2
CDR3 protein: CASSQDYAGWGYGYTF

CDR3 length: 15
V gene: TRBV7-2
CDR3 protein: CASSLAGQGPYEQYF

CDR3 length: 14
V gene: TRBV7-2
CDR3 protein: CASSFQLGLNEQFF

CDR3 length: 16
V gene: TRBV5-1
CDR3 protein: CASNFGLAGTSDTQYF

CDR3 length: 13
V gene: TRBV21-1
CDR3 protein: CASPPLMNTEAFF

CDR3 length: 15
V gene: TRBV4-3
CDR3 protein: CASSQDPNYSYEQYF

CDR3 length: 15
V gene: TRBV10-3
CDR3 protein: CAISVSGIGFYEQYF

CDR3 length: 17
V gene: TRBV2
CDR3 protein: CASSEETLAGGSYEQYF

CDR3 length: 16
V gene: TRBV10-3
CDR3 protein: CAISETPGTSVYEQYF

CDR3 length: 15
V gene: TRBV5-1
CDR3 protein: CASSPRQALNTEAFF

CDR3 length: 17
V gene: TRBV28
CDR3 protein: CASSFGAGGTHSYEQYF

CDR3 length: 15
V gene: TRBV19
CDR3 protein: CASSHLVQGVTEAFF

CDR3 length: 17
V gene: TRBV18
CDR3 protein: CASSRRTSGGATDTQYF

CDR3 length: 13
V gene: TRBV10-3
CDR3 protein: CAISEAGPYEQYF

CDR3 length: 15
V gene: TRBV11-3
CDR3 protein: CASSLAGTANTEAFF

CDR3 length: 14
V gene: TRBV29-1
CDR3 protein: CSVEESGSLDTQYF

CDR3 length: 14
V gene: TRBV2
CDR3 protein: CASRVGRGNTEAFF

CDR3 length: 15
V gene: TRBV7-2
CDR3 protein: CASSRETISYNEQFF

CDR3 length: 18
V gene: TRBV7-2
CDR3 protein: CASSLSLRGGLGTDTQYF

CDR3 length: 15
V gene: TRBV5-8
CDR3 protein: CASSFGPQSNTEAFF

CDR3 length: 16
V gene: TRBV12-5
CDR3 protein: CASGLPSQSSYNEQFF

CDR3 length: 16
V gene: TRBV19
CDR3 protein: CASSIDRLLTGNTIYF

CDR3 length: 13
V gene: TRBV5-4
CDR3 protein: CASSLTGYYGYTF

CDR3 length: 13
V gene: TRBV7-9
CDR3 protein: CASSLGSKETQYF

CDR3 length: 14
V gene: TRBV6-6
CDR3 protein: CASSYSGGNTEAFF

CDR3 length: 17
V gene: TRBV11-2
CDR3 protein: CASSHRWGGRGNNEQFF

CDR3 length: 18
V gene: TRBV11-2
CDR3 protein: CASSPAAASSGSTGELFF

CDR3 length: 13
V gene: TRBV10-3
CDR3 protein: CAISARTDYGYTF

CDR3 length: 14
V gene: TRBV27
CDR3 protein: CASRKQGSRETQYF

CDR3 length: 15
V gene: TRBV4-2
CDR3 protein: CASSIRQETSYGYTF

CDR3 length: 12
V gene: TRBV5-1
CDR3 protein: CASSWTGLEAFF

CDR3 length: 14
V gene: TRBV4-3
CDR3 protein: CASSQGGEGTEAFF

CDR3 length: 12
V gene: TRBV28
CDR3 protein: CASSYPHYEQYF

CDR3 length: 15
V gene: TRBV18
CDR3 protein: CASSRRGPSTDTQYF

CDR3 length: 15
V gene: TRBV7-2
CDR3 protein: CASSRGTGGFYEQYF

CDR3 length: 19
V gene: TRBV28
CDR3 protein: CASSTTSGGAGFGTDTQYF

CDR3 length: 15
V gene: TRBV7-2
CDR3 protein: CASSYTGQGAYGYTF

CDR3 length: 13
V gene: TRBV18
CDR3 protein: CASSPDGDQPQHF

CDR3 length: 17
V gene: TRBV6-1
CDR3 protein: CASSDGPRHSVDTEAFF

CDR3 length: 13
V gene: TRBV19
CDR3 protein: CASISPVNTEAFF